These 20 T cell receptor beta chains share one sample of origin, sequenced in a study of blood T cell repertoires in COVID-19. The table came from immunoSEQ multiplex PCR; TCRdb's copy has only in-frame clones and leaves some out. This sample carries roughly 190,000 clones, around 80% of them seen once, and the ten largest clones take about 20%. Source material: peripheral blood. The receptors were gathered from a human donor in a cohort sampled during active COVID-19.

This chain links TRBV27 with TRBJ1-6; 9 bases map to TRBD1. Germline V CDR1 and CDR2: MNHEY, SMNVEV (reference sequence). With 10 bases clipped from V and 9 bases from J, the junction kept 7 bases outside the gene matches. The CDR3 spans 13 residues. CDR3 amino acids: CATRDRAPSPLHF. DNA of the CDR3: TGTGCCACGCGGGACAGGGCCCCTTCACCCCTCCACTTT.

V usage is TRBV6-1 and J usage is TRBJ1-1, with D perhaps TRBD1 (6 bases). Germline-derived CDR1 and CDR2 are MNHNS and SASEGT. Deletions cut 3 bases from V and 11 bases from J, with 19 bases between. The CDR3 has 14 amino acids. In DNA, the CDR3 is TGTGCCAGCAGTGAGGGTCCGGGACACTTGCGGGCTTTCTTT. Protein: CASSEGPGHLRAFF.

CDR3 amino acids: CASSYSGGNTEAFF. The CDR3 DNA reads as TGTGCCAGCAGTTACTCTGGCGGGAACACTGAAGCTTTCTTT. J is TRBJ1-1 and V is TRBV6-6; D is unclear. CDR1 is MNHNY and CDR2 is SVGAGI in the germline V gene (reference sequence). The CDR3 loop spans 14 amino acids. V was trimmed by 0 bases and J by 1 base, leaving 6 bases between them.

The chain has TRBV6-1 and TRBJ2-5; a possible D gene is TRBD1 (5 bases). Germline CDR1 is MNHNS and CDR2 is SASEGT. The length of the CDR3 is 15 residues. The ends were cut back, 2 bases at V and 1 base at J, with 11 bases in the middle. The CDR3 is CASSEQGSTQETQYF. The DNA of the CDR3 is TGTGCCAGCAGTGAACAGGGATCGACCCAAGAGACCCAGTACTTC.

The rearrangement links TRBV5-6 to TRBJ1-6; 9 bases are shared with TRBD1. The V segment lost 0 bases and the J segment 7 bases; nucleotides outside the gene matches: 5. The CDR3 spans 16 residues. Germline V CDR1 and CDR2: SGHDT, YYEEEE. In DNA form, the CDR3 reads TGTGCCAGCAGCTTGGGGATCGGACAGGGGAATTCACCCCTCCACTTT. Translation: CASSLGIGQGNSPLHF.

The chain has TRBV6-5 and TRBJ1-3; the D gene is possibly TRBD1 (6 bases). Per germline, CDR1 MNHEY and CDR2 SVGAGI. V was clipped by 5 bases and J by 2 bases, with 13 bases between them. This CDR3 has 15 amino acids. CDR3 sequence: CASSTDRTAGNTIYF. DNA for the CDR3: TGTGCCAGCAGTACAGACAGGACCGCTGGAAACACCATATATTTT.

Here the CDR3 DNA reads TGTGCCAGCAGTCCGAGGGACAGGGGCACCTATAATTCACCCCTCCACTTT. Amino acids: CASSPRDRGTYNSPLHF. The V call is TRBV27, the J call TRBJ1-6, with 10 bases matching TRBD1. Germline V gives CDR1 MNHEY, CDR2 SMNVEV (reference sequence). V trimming: 5 bases; J trimming: 2 bases; junction bases outside the gene matches: 6. This CDR3 has 17 amino acids.

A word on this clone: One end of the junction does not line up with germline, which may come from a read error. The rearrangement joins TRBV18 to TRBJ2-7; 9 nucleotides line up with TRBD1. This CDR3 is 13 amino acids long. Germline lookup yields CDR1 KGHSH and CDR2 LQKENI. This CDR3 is CASSPGQGYDLGF. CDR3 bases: TGTGCCAGCTCACCGGGACAGGGCTACGATTTGGGCTTC.

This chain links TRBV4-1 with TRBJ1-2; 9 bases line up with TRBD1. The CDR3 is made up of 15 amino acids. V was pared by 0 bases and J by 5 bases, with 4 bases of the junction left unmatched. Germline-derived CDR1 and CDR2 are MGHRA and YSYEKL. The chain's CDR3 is CASSQEGGQGYGYTF. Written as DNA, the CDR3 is TGCGCCAGCAGCCAAGAAGGCGGACAGGGGTATGGCTACACCTTC.

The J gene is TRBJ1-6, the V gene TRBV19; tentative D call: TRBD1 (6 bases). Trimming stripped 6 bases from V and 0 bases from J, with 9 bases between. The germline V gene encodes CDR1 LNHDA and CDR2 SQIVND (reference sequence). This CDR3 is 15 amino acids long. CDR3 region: CASSSRGSYNSPLHF. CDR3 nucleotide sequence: TGTGCCAGTAGCTCCAGGGGCTCCTATAATTCACCCCTCCACTTT.

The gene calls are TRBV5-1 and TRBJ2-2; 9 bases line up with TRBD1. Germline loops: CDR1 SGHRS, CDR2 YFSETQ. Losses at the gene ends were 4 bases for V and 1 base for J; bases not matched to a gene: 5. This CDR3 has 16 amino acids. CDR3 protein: CASSGGTGRNTGELFF. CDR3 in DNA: TGCGCCAGCAGCGGTGGGACAGGGCGGAACACCGGGGAGCTGTTTTTT.

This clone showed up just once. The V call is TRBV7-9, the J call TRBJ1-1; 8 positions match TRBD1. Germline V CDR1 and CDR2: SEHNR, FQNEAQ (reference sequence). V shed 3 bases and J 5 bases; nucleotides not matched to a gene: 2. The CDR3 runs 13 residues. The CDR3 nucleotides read TGTGCCAGCAGCTTGCAGGGGGCGACTGAAGCTTTCTTT. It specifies CASSLQGATEAFF.

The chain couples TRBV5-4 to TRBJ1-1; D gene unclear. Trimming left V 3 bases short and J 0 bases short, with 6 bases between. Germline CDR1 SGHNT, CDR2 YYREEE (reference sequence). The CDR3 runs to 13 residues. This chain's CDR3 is CASSSQMNTEAFF. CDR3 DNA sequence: TGTGCCAGCAGCTCACAGATGAACACTGAAGCTTTCTTT.

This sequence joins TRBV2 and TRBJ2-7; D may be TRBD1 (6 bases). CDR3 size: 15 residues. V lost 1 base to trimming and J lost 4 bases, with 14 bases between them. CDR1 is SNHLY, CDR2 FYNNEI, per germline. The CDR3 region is CASSEEQGTIYEQYF. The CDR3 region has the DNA TGTGCCAGCAGTGAAGAACAGGGTACGATATACGAGCAGTACTTC.

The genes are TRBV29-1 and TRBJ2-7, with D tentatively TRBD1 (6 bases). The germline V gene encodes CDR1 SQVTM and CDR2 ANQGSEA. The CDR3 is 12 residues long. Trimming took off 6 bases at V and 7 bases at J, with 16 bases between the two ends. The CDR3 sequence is CSVSDRTGEQYF. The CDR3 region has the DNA TGCAGCGTAAGCGACAGGACGGGGGAGCAGTACTTC.

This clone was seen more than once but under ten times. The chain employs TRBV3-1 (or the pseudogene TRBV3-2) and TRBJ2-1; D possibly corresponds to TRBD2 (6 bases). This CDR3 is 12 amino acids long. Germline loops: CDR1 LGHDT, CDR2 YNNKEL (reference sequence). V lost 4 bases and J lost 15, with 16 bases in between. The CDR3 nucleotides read TGTGCCAGCAGCCCTGGAGGGGCTCACCTGTTCTTC. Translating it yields CASSPGGAHLFF.

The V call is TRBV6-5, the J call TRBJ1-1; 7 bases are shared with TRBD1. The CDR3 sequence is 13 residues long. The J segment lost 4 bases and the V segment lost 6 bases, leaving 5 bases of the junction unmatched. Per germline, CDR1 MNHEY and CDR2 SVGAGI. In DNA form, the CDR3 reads TGTGCCAGCAGGTCGGACAGGAGCACTGAAGCTTTCTTT. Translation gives CASRSDRSTEAFF.

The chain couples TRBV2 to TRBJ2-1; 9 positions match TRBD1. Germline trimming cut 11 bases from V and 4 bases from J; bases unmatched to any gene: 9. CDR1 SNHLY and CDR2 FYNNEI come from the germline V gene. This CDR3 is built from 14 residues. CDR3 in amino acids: CAGRTGTGYNEQFF. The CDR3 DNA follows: TGTGCCGGCCGGACCGGGACAGGGTACAATGAGCAGTTCTTC.

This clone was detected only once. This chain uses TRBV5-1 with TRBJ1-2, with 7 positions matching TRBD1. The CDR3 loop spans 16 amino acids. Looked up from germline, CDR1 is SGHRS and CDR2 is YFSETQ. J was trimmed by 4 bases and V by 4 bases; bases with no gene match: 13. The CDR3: CASSLAGTAGGYGYTF. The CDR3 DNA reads TGCGCCAGCAGCCTCGCCGGGACAGCAGGTGGCTATGGCTACACCTTC.

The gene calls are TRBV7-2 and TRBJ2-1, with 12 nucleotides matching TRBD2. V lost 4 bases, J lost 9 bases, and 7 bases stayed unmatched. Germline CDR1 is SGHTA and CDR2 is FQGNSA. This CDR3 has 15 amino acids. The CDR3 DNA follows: TGTGCCAGCAGCTCCCGACTAGCGGGAGCTTCTGAGCAGTTCTTC. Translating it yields CASSSRLAGASEQFF.